These T cell receptor beta chains were read from a single sample in a study of blood T cell repertoires in COVID-19. TCRdb's table, derived via immunoSEQ multiplex PCR, lists solely in-frame clones and lacks some. The profile shows a few hundred thousand clones, almost 85% of them singletons. Sample: peripheral blood. All receptors derive from a human donor in a cohort sampled during active COVID-19. Each CDR3 is given without its conserved first and last residue. Each record gives: V gene, CDR3 protein.

>TRBV11-2
ASTDSYGYT
>TRBV2
ASCRTDTQY
>TRBV11-2
ASSQHGQGNQPQH
>TRBV9
ASGAGGLNTEAF
>TRBV29-1
SVDPGIYGYT
>TRBV5-1
ASSSQGPANTGELF
>TRBV5-1
ASSGPRENYGYT
>TRBV12-3/TRBV12-4
ASSFSLSPLH
>TRBV19
ASSSRERGYNEQF
>TRBV7-8
ASSPRPSGVQETQY